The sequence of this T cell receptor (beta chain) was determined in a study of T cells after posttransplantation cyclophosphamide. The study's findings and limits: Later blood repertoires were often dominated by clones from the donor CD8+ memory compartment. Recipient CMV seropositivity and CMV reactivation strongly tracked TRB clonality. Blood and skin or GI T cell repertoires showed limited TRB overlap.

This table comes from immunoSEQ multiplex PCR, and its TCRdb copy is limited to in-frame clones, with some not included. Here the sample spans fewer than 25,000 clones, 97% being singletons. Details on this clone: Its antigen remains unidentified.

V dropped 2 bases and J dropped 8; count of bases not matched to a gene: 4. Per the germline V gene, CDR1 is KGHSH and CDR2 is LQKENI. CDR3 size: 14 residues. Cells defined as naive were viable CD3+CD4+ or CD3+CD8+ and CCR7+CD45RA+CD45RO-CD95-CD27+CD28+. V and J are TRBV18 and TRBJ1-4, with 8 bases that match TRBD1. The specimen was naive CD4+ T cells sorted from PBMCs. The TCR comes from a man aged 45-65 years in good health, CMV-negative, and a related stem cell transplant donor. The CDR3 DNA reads TGTGCCAGCTCACCAAGGACAGGGCGCGAAAAACTGTTTTTT. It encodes CASSPRTGREKLFF.